Sequencing of this T cell receptor (beta chain) was carried out in a study of response to subunit inactivated influenza vaccine. Findings of the study overall: Authors suggested few new T cells are recruited by each seasonal influenza vaccination.

TCRdb recomputed calls from the RT-PCR reads with MiXCR, one row per CDR3 protein. The sample carries just over 300,000 distinct CDR3 sequences, around 20% recorded once. This clonotype was found a few times. No antigen is known for it. Specimen: PBMCs from blood, collected approximately 20 months after vaccination. This receptor was identified in a man between 50 and 69 years old who received an inactivated influenza vaccine.

The CDR3 here is CASSQDYGQAFVAQYF. For the CDR3, the DNA is TGTGCCAGCAGCCAAGACTATGGACAGGCGTTCGTCGCGCAGTATTTT. V gene TRBV4-2 combines with J gene TRBJ2-3; 7 positions agree with TRBD1. CDR3 size: 16 residues. J was trimmed by 10 bases and V by 0 bases; bases with no gene match: 13. Germline values: CDR1 LGHNA, CDR2 YNFKEQ.